Listed here are 19 T cell receptor beta chains from one sample, sequenced in a study of shared clonotypes between healthy human individuals. The data were produced by immunoSEQ multiplex PCR, yet TCRdb's version contains in-frame clones alone and is incomplete. The sample consists of roughly 2.2 million clones, about 90% of them appearing once. The material sequenced was naive CD4+ T cells from PBMCs. Subset described: CD45RA+ positively selected. Receptors originate from a man aged 18 to 29 in good health. Some clones in this sample may be carry-over from other donors' samples.

A single count supports this clone. The rearrangement joins TRBV7-3 to TRBJ2-1; 13 nucleotides align to TRBD2. The CDR3 covers 18 residues. Germline V gene lookup returns CDR1 SGHTA and CDR2 FQGTGA. J gave up 7 bases and V 1 base, and 10 bases lay outside the gene matches. The CDR3 protein is CASSLNPPLAGGRNEQFF. The CDR3 DNA follows: TGTGCCAGCAGCTTAAACCCCCCACTAGCGGGAGGGCGTAATGAGCAGTTCTTC. Filled out from reference TRBV7-3 and TRBJ2-1, the complete variable domain reads GAGVSQTPSNKVTEKGKYVELRCDPISGHTALYWYRQSLGQGPEFLIYFQGTGAADDSGLPNDRFFAVRPEGSVSTLKIQRTERGDSAVYLCASSLNPPLAGGRNEQFFGPGTRLTVL.

V usage is TRBV7-6 and J usage is TRBJ2-7, with 11 bases fitting TRBD2. Trimming cost V 1 base and J 6 bases; bases outside gene matches: 14. CDR3 length equals 18 residues. Germline V CDR1 and CDR2: SGHVS, FNYEAQ. Written as DNA, the CDR3 is TGTGCCAGCAGCTTAGAGGCCACTCAACTAGCGGGAGCTGGCGAGCAGTACTTC. This sequence encodes CASSLEATQLAGAGEQYF.

Note on this clone: This sample also contains other DNA sequences that code for the same CDR3. This sequence joins TRBV2 and TRBJ2-1, with 12 bases matching TRBD2. V lost 5 bases, J lost 2 bases, and 1 base stayed unmatched. The CDR3 runs to 15 residues. The germline CDR1 and CDR2 sequences are SNHLY and FYNNEI. CDR3 loop: CASSRTSGTYNEQFF. The CDR3 nucleotides are TGTGCCAGCAGTCGGACTAGCGGGACCTACAATGAGCAGTTCTTC. Full variable domain (remainder filled in from reference TRBV2 and TRBJ2-1): EPEVTQTPSHQVTQMGQEVILRCVPISNHLYFYWYRQILGQKVEFLVSFYNNEISEKSEIFDDQFSVERPDGSNFTLKIRSTKLEDSAMYFCASSRTSGTYNEQFFGPGTRLTVL.

This clone was seen just once. The chain combines TRBV4-2 with TRBJ2-2; D remains ambiguous. CDR1 is LGHNA and CDR2 is YNFKEQ in the germline V gene. The length of the CDR3 is 13 residues. The V end was cut by 6 bases, the J end by 5 bases, with 10 bases between. Here the CDR3 DNA reads TGTGCCAGCAGATCCTTATTGACCGGGGAGCTGTTTTTT. Translation gives CASRSLLTGELFF.

The chain couples TRBV7-8 to TRBJ2-7; 7 bases agree with TRBD1. CDR3 length: 15 amino acids. V trimming: 5 bases; J trimming: 4 bases; junction bases outside the gene matches: 11. CDR1 SGHVS and CDR2 FQNEAQ come from the germline V gene. This CDR3 reads CASSRIRDRMYEQYF. In nucleotides, the CDR3 is TGTGCCAGCAGCCGAATCCGGGACAGAATGTACGAGCAGTACTTC.

The J gene is TRBJ2-1, the V gene TRBV7-2; D tentatively reads TRBD1 or TRBD2 (5 bases each). Germline lookup yields CDR1 SGHTA and CDR2 FQGNSA. The CDR3 is 11 amino acids. V lost 5 bases to trimming and J lost 12 bases, with 11 bases between them. The CDR3 DNA follows: TGTGCCAGCAGCCCGGCCGGGACGCAGTTCTTC. The encoded protein is CASSPAGTQFF.

The rearrangement links TRBV7-8 to TRBJ1-2, with 7 bases fitting TRBD1. V lost 6 bases, J lost 1 base, and 2 bases stayed unmatched. This CDR3 comprises 13 residues. The V gene's germline CDR1 is SGHVS and CDR2 FQNEAQ. CDR3 nucleotide sequence: TGTGCCAGCAGTCGACAGGGTAACTATGGCTACACCTTC. Encoded protein: CASSRQGNYGYTF.

The chain employs TRBV6-1 and TRBJ2-7; no clear D. V was clipped by 8 bases and J by 3 bases, with 8 bases between them. The CDR3 consists of 11 residues. Germline V gene data show CDR1 as MNHNS and CDR2 as SASEGT. The CDR3 reads CASGRFYEQYF. CDR3 coding DNA: TGTGCCAGCGGGCGGTTCTACGAGCAGTACTTC.

The chain has TRBV7-9 and TRBJ2-3; perhaps D is TRBD1 or TRBD2 (5 bases each). CDR3 length: 16 residues. Germline CDR1 is SEHNR and CDR2 is FQNEAQ (reference sequence). Trimming shortened V by 6 bases and J by 1 base, and 17 bases separated the two germline ends. CDR3 DNA: TGTGCCAGCAGTCGGGACCTTACATGGGGCACAGATACGCAGTATTTT. This codes for CASSRDLTWGTDTQYF.

This chain joins TRBV5-6 and TRBJ2-5; D is unclear. Trimming stripped 3 bases from V and 2 bases from J, with 11 bases between. This CDR3 is 14 amino acids long. Germline V gene data show CDR1 as SGHDT and CDR2 as YYEEEE. CDR3 coding DNA: TGTGCCAGCAGCTCTTATCGGGCACAAGAGACCCAGTACTTC. Protein sequence: CASSSYRAQETQYF.

The chain couples TRBV19 to TRBJ2-7, with 7 bases that match TRBD1. The V gene's germline CDR1 is LNHDA and CDR2 SQIVND (reference sequence). This CDR3 has 15 amino acids. The ends lost 5 bases at V and 0 bases at J; junction bases unmatched: 7. The CDR3 spells CASSVVPGGSYEQYF. The DNA for the CDR3 is TGTGCCAGTAGTGTCGTCCCAGGGGGCTCCTACGAGCAGTACTTC.

V is TRBV27 and J is TRBJ1-2; D is possibly TRBD1 (6 bases). The CDR3 consists of 15 residues. V lost 2 bases, J lost 8 bases, and 18 bases lay in between. Germline V gene sequence: CDR1 MNHEY, CDR2 SMNVEV (reference sequence). The CDR3 DNA is TGTGCCAGCAGTTTACTCTCCCAGGGGTTAGGCGGCTACACCTTC. Encoded protein: CASSLLSQGLGGYTF.

V and J are TRBV6-6 and TRBJ1-2; 7 bases map to TRBD1. This CDR3 has 14 amino acids. Germline CDR1 MNHNY, CDR2 SVGAGI (reference sequence). V shed 4 bases, J shed 4 bases, and the junction held 6 bases outside the gene matches. The CDR3 DNA follows: TGTGCCAGCAGTTCAAACCAGGGGGTCTATGGCTACACCTTC. Translated, it gives CASSSNQGVYGYTF.

The chain has TRBV5-4 and TRBJ1-2; D not resolved. Germline V lookup: CDR1 SGHNT, CDR2 YYREEE (reference sequence). The length of the CDR3 is 14 residues. V was pared by 0 bases and J by 8 bases, with 14 bases between. The CDR3 DNA reads TGTGCCAGCAGCTTGGTTTTTTCCCCCGGAGGCTACACCTTC. Translated, it gives CASSLVFSPGGYTF.

This chain connects TRBV19 to TRBJ2-1, with 12 bases identical to TRBD2. V was pared by 4 bases and J by 1 base, with 5 bases of the junction left unmatched. Germline assignment: CDR1 LNHDA and CDR2 SQIVND (reference sequence). The CDR3 length is 17 residues. The CDR3 reads CASSTGTSGFSYNEQFF. In DNA form, the CDR3 reads TGTGCCAGTAGTACCGGGACTAGCGGGTTTTCCTACAATGAGCAGTTCTTC.

The CDR3 nucleotides are TGTGCCAGCTCACCAGGCAGGGAGACTGGAAACACCATATATTTT. Translated, it gives CASSPGRETGNTIYF. V gene TRBV18 combines with J gene TRBJ1-3; maybe TRBD1 (5 bases). Germline V gene lookup returns CDR1 KGHSH and CDR2 LQKENI. V lost 2 bases and J 2 bases, leaving 10 bases between the germline ends. This CDR3 spans 15 amino acids.

The rearrangement links TRBV7-8 to TRBJ1-2, with TRBD1 as a possible D gene (6 bases). The CDR3 is made up of 12 amino acids. Deletions cut 4 bases from V and 13 bases from J, with 16 bases between. Germline CDR1 is SGHVS and CDR2 is FQNEAQ. The DNA for the CDR3 is TGTGCCAGCAGCTCGGCTCGACAGGTCAGCACCTTC. It encodes CASSSARQVSTF.

The CDR3, as DNA: TGTGCCAGCAGTGCCCGACAGGGAACTGAAGCTTTCTTT. It translates to CASSARQGTEAFF. This rearrangement joins TRBV27 to TRBJ1-1; 7 bases are a match to TRBD1. The CDR3 sequence is 13 residues long. The V and J ends lost 5 bases and 5 bases, in that order; junction bases with no gene match: 5. Germline V lookup: CDR1 MNHEY, CDR2 SMNVEV (reference sequence).

V usage is TRBV11-2 and J usage is TRBJ2-3, with 10 bases lining up with TRBD2. Looked up from germline, CDR1 is SGHAT and CDR2 is FQNNGV. Unmatched junction bases numbered 5, after V lost 1 base and J lost 4 bases. The CDR3 extends over 16 amino acids. The CDR3 region is CASSLGASGSSDTQYF. The CDR3 DNA follows: TGTGCCAGCAGCTTAGGGGCTAGCGGGAGTTCAGATACGCAGTATTTT.